These 7 T cell receptor beta chains share one sample of origin, sequenced in a study of PD-1 blockade in classical Hodgkin lymphoma. Every one of the patients relapsed after autologous stem cell transplantation (brentuximab vedotin exposure was variable). Sequencing used immunoSEQ multiplex PCR; TCRdb keeps in-frame clones, though not all of them. The table records around 99,000 clones, roughly 76% of them present only once. The sequences come from peripheral blood mononuclear cells (PBMCs), collected before the second cycle of nivolumab. The receptors originated from a human donor with classical Hodgkin lymphoma.

In this sample, this clone turned up once. This chain connects TRBV28 to TRBJ2-3; D not resolved. The CDR3 is 13 residues long. CDR1 is MDHEN, CDR2 SYDVKM, per germline. CDR3 DNA sequence: TGTGCGAGCCACGGCGGATACACAGATACGCAGTATTTT. This gives the protein CASHGGYTDTQYF.

The chain joins TRBV19 to TRBJ1-4; TRBD1 aligns across 8 bases. Germline CDR1 and CDR2: LNHDA and SQIVND (reference sequence). The CDR3 contains 15 residues. The V gene end was trimmed by 9 bases and the J gene end by 5 bases; junction bases not matched to a gene: 11. For the CDR3, the DNA is TGTGCCAGCCGAAGGACAGGGACCCTGAATGAAAAACTGTTTTTT. It translates to CASRRTGTLNEKLFF.

This chain uses TRBV19 with TRBJ2-2, with D possibly being TRBD1 or TRBD2 (6 bases each). The V end lost 9 bases, the J end lost 7 bases, and 12 bases lay between the germline ends. Germline V gene lookup returns CDR1 LNHDA and CDR2 SQIVND (reference sequence). The CDR3 has 12 residues. CDR3 sequence: CASRGQIGELFF. The CDR3, as DNA: TGTGCCAGCCGGGGGCAGATCGGGGAGCTGTTTTTT.

V and J are TRBV5-1 and TRBJ1-2; unclear D gene. The CDR3 runs to 13 residues. Germline lookup yields CDR1 SGHRS and CDR2 YFSETQ. The V gene lost 4 bases and the J gene lost 8 bases, with 15 bases spanning the gap. As DNA, the CDR3 is TGCGCCAGCAGCCCGCGGACCGGTTACGGCTACACCTTC. The encoded protein is CASSPRTGYGYTF.

The gene calls are TRBV2 and TRBJ2-5, with D perhaps matching TRBD2 (6 bases). The CDR3 is made up of 14 amino acids. V lost 3 bases and J lost 5, with 13 bases in between. Germline values: CDR1 SNHLY, CDR2 FYNNEI. The CDR3 nucleotides are TGTGCCAGCAGTGAGATTGGCGGAGGGGAGACCCAGTACTTC. This translates into CASSEIGGGETQYF.

The chain recombines TRBV15 with TRBJ1-5, with 11 nucleotides matching TRBD1. The CDR3 spans 17 residues. With 2 bases clipped from V and 5 bases from J, the junction kept 8 bases outside the gene matches. Germline V gives CDR1 LNHNV, CDR2 YYDKDF (reference sequence). Written as DNA, the CDR3 is TGTGCCACCAGCAGACCGACCCTGGGACAGGGGGATCAGCCCCAGCATTTT. Translated, it gives CATSRPTLGQGDQPQHF. The full variable domain, its missing parts supplied by reference TRBV15 and TRBJ1-5, is DAMVIQNPRYQVTQFGKPVTLSCSQTLNHNVMYWYQQKSSQAPKLLFHYYDKDFNNEADTPDNFQSRRPNTSFCFLDIRSPGLGDTAMYLCATSRPTLGQGDQPQHFGDGTRLSIL.

The chain employs TRBV5-6 and TRBJ2-1, with TRBD2 matching 7 bases. V lost 5 bases to trimming and J lost 4 bases; unmatched junction nucleotides: 12. From germline, CDR1 is SGHDT and CDR2 YYEEEE. This CDR3 has 16 residues. CDR3 residues: CASRGVTAGAYNEQFF. Here the CDR3 DNA reads TGTGCCAGCAGGGGGGTAACGGCGGGAGCATACAATGAGCAGTTCTTC.